This entry describes one TCR beta chain. The source of the sample is a study of blood T cell repertoires in COVID-19. Generated by immunoSEQ multiplex PCR, the TCRdb table keeps only in-frame clones and is missing some. The table lists 25,000 to 35,000 clones, 75% to 85% of them singletons, with about 25% in the top ten. This CDR3 has 15 amino acids. Germline CDR1 and CDR2: MRHNA and SNTAGT. The ends were cut back, 3 bases at V and 14 bases at J, with 20 bases in the middle. Sequencing input: peripheral blood. This rearrangement joins TRBV6-4 to TRBJ1-6; possibly TRBD1 for D (5 bases). The origin of this receptor is a man aged 65 to 79 with active COVID-19. This CDR3 reads CASSEGEGSLLTLHF. CDR3 sequence (DNA): TGTGCCAGCAGTGAAGGGGAGGGCTCCCTTTTAACCCTCCACTTT.